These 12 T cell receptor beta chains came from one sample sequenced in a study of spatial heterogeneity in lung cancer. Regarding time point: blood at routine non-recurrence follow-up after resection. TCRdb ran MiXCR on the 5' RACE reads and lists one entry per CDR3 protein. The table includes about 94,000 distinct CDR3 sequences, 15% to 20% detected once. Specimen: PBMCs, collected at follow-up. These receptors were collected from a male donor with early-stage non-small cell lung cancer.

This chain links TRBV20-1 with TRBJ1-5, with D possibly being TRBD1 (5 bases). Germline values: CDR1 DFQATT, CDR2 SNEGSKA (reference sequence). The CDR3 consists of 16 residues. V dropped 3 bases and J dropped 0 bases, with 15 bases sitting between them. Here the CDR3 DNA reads TGCAGTGCTAGGAGGGGCAGAGCAAATAGCAATCAGCCCCAGCATTTT. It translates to CSARRGRANSNQPQHF.

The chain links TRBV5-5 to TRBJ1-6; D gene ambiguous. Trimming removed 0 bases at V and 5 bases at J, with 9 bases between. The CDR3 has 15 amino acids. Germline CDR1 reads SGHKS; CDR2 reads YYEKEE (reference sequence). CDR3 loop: CASSLEGIHNSPLHF. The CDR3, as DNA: TGTGCCAGCAGCTTGGAAGGGATCCATAATTCACCCCTCCACTTT.

The CDR3 sequence: CASSEAGSDEQFF. Written as DNA, the CDR3 is TGTGCCAGCAGTGAAGCGGGGAGCGATGAGCAGTTCTTC. The chain links TRBV6-1 to TRBJ2-1, with D perhaps matching TRBD2 (5 bases). The CDR3 has 13 residues. Germline V CDR1 and CDR2: MNHNS, SASEGT. The V end was cut by 0 bases, the J end by 8 bases, with 8 bases between.

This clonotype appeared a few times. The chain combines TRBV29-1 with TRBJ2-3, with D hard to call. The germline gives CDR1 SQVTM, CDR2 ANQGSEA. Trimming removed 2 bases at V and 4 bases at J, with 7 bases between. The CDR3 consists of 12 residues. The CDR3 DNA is TGCAGCGTTGAATCTACTCCAGATACGCAGTATTTT. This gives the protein CSVESTPDTQYF.

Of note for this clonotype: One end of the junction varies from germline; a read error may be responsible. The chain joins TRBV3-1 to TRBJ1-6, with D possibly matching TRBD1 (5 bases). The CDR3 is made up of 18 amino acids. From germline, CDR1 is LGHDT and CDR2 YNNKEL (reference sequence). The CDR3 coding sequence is TGTGCCAGCAGCCAGGGGGTAAGGGCGAGCTCCTATAATTCAGCCCTCCACTTT. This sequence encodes CASSQGVRASSYNSALHF.

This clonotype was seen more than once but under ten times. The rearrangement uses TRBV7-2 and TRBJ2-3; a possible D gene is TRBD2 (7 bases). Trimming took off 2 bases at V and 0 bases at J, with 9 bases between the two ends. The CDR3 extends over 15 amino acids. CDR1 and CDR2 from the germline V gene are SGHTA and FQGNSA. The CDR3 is CASSLRGGSTDTQYF. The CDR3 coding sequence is TGTGCCAGCAGCTTAAGGGGGGGAAGCACAGATACGCAGTATTTT.

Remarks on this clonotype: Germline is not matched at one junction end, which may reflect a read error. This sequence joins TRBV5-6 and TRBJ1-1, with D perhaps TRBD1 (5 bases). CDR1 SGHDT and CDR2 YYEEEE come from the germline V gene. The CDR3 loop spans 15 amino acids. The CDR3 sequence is CVSSQPQDPWGEAFF. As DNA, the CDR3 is TGTGTCAGCAGCCAACCACAGGACCCCTGGGGTGAAGCTTTCTTT.

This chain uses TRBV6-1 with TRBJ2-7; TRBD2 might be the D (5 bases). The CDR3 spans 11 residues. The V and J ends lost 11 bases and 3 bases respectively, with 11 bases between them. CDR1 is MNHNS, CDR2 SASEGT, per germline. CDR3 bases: TGTGCCTGCCGAGGGAACTACGAGCAGTACTTC. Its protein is CACRGNYEQYF.

The CDR3 DNA reads TGCAGCGTGGCCGTCGTCAATGAGCAGTTCTTC. Its translation: CSVAVVNEQFF. The J gene is TRBJ2-1, the V gene TRBV29-1; the D is unclear. Per the germline V gene, CDR1 is SQVTM and CDR2 is ANQGSEA. V gave up 6 bases and J gave up 6 bases, with 9 bases separating them. The CDR3 totals 11 residues.

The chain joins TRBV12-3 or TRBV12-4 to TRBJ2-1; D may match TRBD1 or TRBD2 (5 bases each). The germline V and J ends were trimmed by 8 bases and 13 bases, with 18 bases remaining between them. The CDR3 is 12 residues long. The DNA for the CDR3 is TGTGCCAGCTTATCCACGCCGGGGCTACAGTTCTTC. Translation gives CASLSTPGLQFF.

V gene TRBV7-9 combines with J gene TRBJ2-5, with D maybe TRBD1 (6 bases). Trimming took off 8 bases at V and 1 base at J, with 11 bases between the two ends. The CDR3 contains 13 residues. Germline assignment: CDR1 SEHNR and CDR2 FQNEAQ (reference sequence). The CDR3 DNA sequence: TGTGCCAGCGTCGACAGGACCCAAGAGACCCAGTACTTC. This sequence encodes CASVDRTQETQYF.

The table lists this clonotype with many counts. The CDR3: CSVPPGQGSWLETQYF. The CDR3 DNA reads as TGCAGCGTTCCCCCGGGACAGGGTTCGTGGTTGGAGACCCAGTACTTC. This chain uses TRBV29-1 with TRBJ2-5; 9 bases line up with TRBD1. The germline V gene encodes CDR1 SQVTM and CDR2 ANQGSEA. The CDR3 runs to 16 residues. V lost 5 bases and J lost 5; bases outside the gene matches: 15.